The next 11 T cell receptor beta chains were all read from a single sample in a study of cytomegalovirus exposure and HLA in healthy donors. The study ran its PCR with 60 Vbeta and 13 Jbeta primers. The assay was immunoSEQ multiplex PCR, and TCRdb's table has in-frame clones only and misses some. The top ten hold 22% of the sample, which has about 110,000 clones, roughly 80% seen once. Material: PBMCs. The receptor set was obtained from a man aged 30-40 years in good health and CMV-seropositive.

About this clone: Only one base separates this from a far larger clonotype, so it likely reflects a read error. V gene TRBV5-6 combines with J gene TRBJ2-7; 7 bases fit TRBD2. This CDR3 contains 15 residues. Germline lookup yields CDR1 SGHDT and CDR2 YYEEEE. The CDR3 nucleotides read TGTGCCAGCATCTTGGGGGGGGTGGCCTGGCGGGAGCAGTACTTC. Translated: CASILGGVAWREQYF.

The chain carries TRBV2 and TRBJ2-3; 7 bases fit TRBD2. The CDR3 is 15 amino acids. Germline CDR1 and CDR2: SNHLY and FYNNEI. Trimming cost V 5 bases and J 1 base; bases outside gene matches: 6. The CDR3 bases are TGTGCCAGCAGTAATGGGAGGGGCGGCACAGATACGCAGTATTTT. It is translated as CASSNGRGGTDTQYF. The complete variable domain, with remaining parts taken from reference TRBV2 and TRBJ2-3, reads EPEVTQTPSHQVTQMGQEVILRCVPISNHLYFYWYRQILGQKVEFLVSFYNNEISEKSEIFDDQFSVERPDGSNFTLKIRSTKLEDSAMYFCASSNGRGGTDTQYFGPGTRLTVL.

The rearrangement joins TRBV5-1 to TRBJ2-6, with TRBD1 matching 7 bases. The germline CDR1 and CDR2 sequences are SGHRS and YFSETQ. CDR3 length: 14 amino acids. Trimming took 2 bases from V and 9 from J; bases not matched to a gene: 5. Here the CDR3 reads CASSLRQGDNVLTF. CDR3 in DNA: TGCGCCAGCAGCTTAAGACAGGGTGACAACGTCCTGACTTTC.

The DNA for the CDR3 is TGTGCCAGCAGCTTAGAGTCAGGGTATGCCGGGGAGCTGTTTTTT. Residues: CASSLESGYAGELFF. The chain couples TRBV7-9 to TRBJ2-2, with D tentatively TRBD1 (5 bases). Trimming removed 1 base from V and 6 bases from J, with 12 bases in between. Per the germline V gene, CDR1 is SEHNR and CDR2 is FQNEAQ (reference sequence). The CDR3 extends over 15 amino acids.

The genes are TRBV28 and TRBJ2-7; TRBD1 aligns across 9 bases. Germline CDR1 MDHEN, CDR2 SYDVKM. V lost 3 bases and J lost 3; bases outside the gene matches: 9. CDR3 length equals 16 residues. The CDR3 nucleotides are TGTGCCAGCAGTTTGAACCGGGACAGGGCCCTCTACGAGCAGTACTTC. Amino acid sequence: CASSLNRDRALYEQYF.

This rearrangement joins TRBV28 to TRBJ2-3; 8 bases align to TRBD2. The CDR3 is 16 residues long. The germline gives CDR1 MDHEN, CDR2 SYDVKM. After removal of 4 bases from V and 6 bases from J, the junction contained 12 bases not matched to a gene. This CDR3 is CASSSREGRIWDTQYF. The CDR3 nucleotides read TGTGCCAGCAGTTCCCGGGAGGGCCGGATTTGGGATACGCAGTATTTT. The complete variable domain, with remaining parts taken from reference TRBV28 and TRBJ2-3, reads DVKVTQSSRYLVKRTGEKVFLECVQDMDHENMFWYRQDPGLGLRLIYFSYDVKMKEKGDIPEGYSVSREKKERFSLILESASTNQTSMYLCASSSREGRIWDTQYFGPGTRLTVL.

CDR3 DNA: TGTGCCTGGAGTGCCAAACAGGGGACGGGCACTGAAGCTTTCTTT. This translates into CAWSAKQGTGTEAFF. J is TRBJ1-1 and V is TRBV30, with 7 positions matching TRBD1. Germline values: CDR1 GTSNPN, CDR2 SVGIG (reference sequence). The CDR3 length is 15 residues. The V gene end was trimmed by 1 base and the J gene end by 4 bases; junction bases not matched to a gene: 9.

This clone was found once. The gene calls are TRBV7-2 and TRBJ1-1; D is unclear. Germline V gene lookup returns CDR1 SGHTA and CDR2 FQGNSA. The CDR3 is made up of 14 amino acids. V gave up 3 bases and J gave up 1 base, with 9 bases separating them. CDR3: CASSFSHTNTEAFF. In DNA, the CDR3 is TGTGCCAGCAGCTTTTCTCACACGAACACTGAAGCTTTCTTT.

The genes are TRBV6-1 and TRBJ1-2, with 11 bases that match TRBD1. The CDR3 contains 16 residues. After removal of 3 bases from V and 8 bases from J, the junction contained 11 bases not matched to a gene. Germline CDR1 reads MNHNS; CDR2 reads SASEGT. The DNA of the CDR3 is TGTGCCAGCAGTGAGGATGAGGACAGGGGGCTGTACGGCTACACCTTC. Its protein product is CASSEDEDRGLYGYTF.

This clone has only a few counts. The chain has TRBV11-2 and TRBJ2-5; TRBD2 might be the D (6 bases). The CDR3 runs 13 residues. Trimming pared 6 bases from V and 0 bases from J, leaving 8 bases between. Germline V lookup: CDR1 SGHAT, CDR2 FQNNGV. CDR3 nucleotide sequence: TGTGCCAGCAGTGGGGGGAACCAAGAGACCCAGTACTTC. This gives the protein CASSGGNQETQYF.

This chain connects TRBV5-1 to TRBJ1-2; no definite D call. Trimming took off 0 bases at V and 1 base at J, with 10 bases between the two ends. This CDR3 contains 15 residues. In germline, CDR1 is SGHRS, CDR2 YFSETQ. DNA for the CDR3: TGCGCCAGCAGCTTGGGAGGGTACAGTAACTATGGCTACACCTTC. It encodes CASSLGGYSNYGYTF.